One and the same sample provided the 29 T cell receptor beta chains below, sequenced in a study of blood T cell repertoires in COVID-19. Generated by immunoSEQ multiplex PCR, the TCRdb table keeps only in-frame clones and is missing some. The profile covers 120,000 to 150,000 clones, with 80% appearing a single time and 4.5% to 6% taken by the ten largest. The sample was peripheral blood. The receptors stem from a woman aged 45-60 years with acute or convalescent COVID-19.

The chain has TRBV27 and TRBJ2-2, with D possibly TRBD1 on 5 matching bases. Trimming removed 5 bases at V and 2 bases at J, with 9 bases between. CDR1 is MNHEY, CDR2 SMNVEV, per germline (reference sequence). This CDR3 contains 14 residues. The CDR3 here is CASSPGSNTGELFF. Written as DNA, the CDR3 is TGTGCCAGCAGTCCAGGGTCTAACACCGGGGAGCTGTTTTTT.

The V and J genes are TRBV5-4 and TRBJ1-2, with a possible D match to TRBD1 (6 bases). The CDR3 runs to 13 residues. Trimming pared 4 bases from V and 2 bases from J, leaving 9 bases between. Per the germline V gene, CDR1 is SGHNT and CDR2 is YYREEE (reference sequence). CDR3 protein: CASSVGQNYGYTF. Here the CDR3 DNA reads TGTGCCAGCAGCGTAGGACAGAACTATGGCTACACCTTC.

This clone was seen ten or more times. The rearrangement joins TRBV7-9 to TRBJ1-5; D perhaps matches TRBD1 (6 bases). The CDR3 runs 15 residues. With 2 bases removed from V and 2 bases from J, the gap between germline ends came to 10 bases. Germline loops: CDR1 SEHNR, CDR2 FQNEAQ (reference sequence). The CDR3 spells CASSLNAGGNQPQHF. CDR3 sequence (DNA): TGTGCCAGCAGCTTAAACGCAGGGGGCAATCAGCCCCAGCATTTT. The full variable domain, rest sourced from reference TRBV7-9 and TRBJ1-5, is DTGVSQNPRHKITKRGQNVTFRCDPISEHNRLYWYRQTLGQGPEFLTYFQNEAQLEKSRLLSDRFSAERPKGSFSTLEIQRTEQGDSAMYLCASSLNAGGNQPQHFGDGTRLSIL.

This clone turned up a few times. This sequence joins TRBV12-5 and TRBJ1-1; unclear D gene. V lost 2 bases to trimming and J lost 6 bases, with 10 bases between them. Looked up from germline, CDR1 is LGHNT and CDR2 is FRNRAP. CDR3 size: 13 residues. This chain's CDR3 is CASGLPRRSEAFF. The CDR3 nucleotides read TGTGCTAGTGGTTTGCCCCGGAGGTCTGAAGCTTTCTTT.

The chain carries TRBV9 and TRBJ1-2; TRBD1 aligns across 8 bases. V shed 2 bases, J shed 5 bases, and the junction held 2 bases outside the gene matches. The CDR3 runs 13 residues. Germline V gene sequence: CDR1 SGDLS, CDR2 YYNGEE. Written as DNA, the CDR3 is TGTGCCAGCAGCGTGACAGGGGAATATGGCTACACCTTC. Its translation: CASSVTGEYGYTF.

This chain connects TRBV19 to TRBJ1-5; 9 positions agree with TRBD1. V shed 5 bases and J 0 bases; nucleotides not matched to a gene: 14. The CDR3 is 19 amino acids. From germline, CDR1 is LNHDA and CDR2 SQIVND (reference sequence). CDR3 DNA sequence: TGTGCCAGTAGTTATCGGTTGGGGGACAGGGCCTATAGCAATCAGCCCCAGCATTTT. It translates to CASSYRLGDRAYSNQPQHF.

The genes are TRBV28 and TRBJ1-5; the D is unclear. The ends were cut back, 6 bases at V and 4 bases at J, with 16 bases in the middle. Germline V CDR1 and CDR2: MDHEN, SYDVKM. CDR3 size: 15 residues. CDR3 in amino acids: CASSPPVTGNQPQHF. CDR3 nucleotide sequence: TGTGCCAGCAGCCCCCCGGTAACGGGAAATCAGCCCCAGCATTTT.

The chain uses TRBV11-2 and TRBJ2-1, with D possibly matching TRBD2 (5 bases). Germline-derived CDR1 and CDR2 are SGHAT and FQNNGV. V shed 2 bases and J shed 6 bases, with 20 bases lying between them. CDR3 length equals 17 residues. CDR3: CASSLIARARFANEQFF. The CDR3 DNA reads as TGTGCCAGCAGCTTAATCGCGAGGGCTCGTTTTGCCAATGAGCAGTTCTTC. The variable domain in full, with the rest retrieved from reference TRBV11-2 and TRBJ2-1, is EAGVAQSPRYKIIEKRQSVAFWCNPISGHATLYWYQQILGQGPKLLIQFQNNGVVDDSQLPKDRFSAERLKGVDSTLKIQPAKLEDSAVYLCASSLIARARFANEQFFGPGTRLTVL.

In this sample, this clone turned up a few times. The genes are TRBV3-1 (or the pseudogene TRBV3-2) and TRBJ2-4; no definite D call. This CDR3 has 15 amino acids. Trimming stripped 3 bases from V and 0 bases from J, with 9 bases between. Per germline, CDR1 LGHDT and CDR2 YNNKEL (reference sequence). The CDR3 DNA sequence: TGTGCCAGCAGCCAGCGGCAACTAGCCAAAAACATTCAGTACTTC. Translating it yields CASSQRQLAKNIQYF.

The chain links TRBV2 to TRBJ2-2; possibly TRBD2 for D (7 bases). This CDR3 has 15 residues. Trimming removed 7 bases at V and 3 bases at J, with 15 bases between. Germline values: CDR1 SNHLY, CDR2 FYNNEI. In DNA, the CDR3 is TGTGCCAGCACCCCCAGGGAGGGGGACACCGGGGAGCTGTTTTTT. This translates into CASTPREGDTGELFF.

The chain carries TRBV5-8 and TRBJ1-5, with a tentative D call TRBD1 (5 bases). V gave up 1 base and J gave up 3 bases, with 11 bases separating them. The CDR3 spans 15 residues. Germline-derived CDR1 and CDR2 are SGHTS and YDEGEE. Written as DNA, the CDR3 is TGTGCCAGCAGCTTGTATGGGGGGGACAATCAGCCCCAGCATTTT. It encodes CASSLYGGDNQPQHF.

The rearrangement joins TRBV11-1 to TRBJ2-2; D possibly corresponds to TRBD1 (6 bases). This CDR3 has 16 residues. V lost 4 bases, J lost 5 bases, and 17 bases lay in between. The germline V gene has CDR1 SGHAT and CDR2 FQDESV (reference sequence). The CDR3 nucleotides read TGTGCCAGCAGCTCCGCCAGGGGCCTAACTACCGGGGAGCTGTTTTTT. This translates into CASSSARGLTTGELFF.

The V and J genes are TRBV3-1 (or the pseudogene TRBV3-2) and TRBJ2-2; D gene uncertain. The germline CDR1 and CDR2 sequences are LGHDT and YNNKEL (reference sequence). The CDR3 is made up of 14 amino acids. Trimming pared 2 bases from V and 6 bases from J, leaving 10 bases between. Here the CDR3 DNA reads TGTGCCAGCAGCCAATCCCAGGTCCCCGGGGAGCTGTTTTTT. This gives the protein CASSQSQVPGELFF.

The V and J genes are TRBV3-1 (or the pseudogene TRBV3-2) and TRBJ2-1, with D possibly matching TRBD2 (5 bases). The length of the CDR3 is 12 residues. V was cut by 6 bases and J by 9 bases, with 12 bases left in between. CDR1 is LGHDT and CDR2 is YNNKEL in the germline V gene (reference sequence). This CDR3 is CASSPQAGEQFF. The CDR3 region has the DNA TGTGCCAGCAGTCCGCAGGCGGGTGAGCAGTTCTTC.

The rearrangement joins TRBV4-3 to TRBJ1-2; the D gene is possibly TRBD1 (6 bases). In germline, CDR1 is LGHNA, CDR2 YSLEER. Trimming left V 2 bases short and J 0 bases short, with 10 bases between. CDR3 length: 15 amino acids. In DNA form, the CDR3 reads TGCGCCAGCAGCCAACCCGACAGGACTAACTATGGCTACACCTTC. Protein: CASSQPDRTNYGYTF.

The CDR3 nucleotides read TGTGCCAGCAGTCAGACAGGAACAATCAGCCCCGAGCATTTT. Protein: CASSQTGTISPEHF. The J gene is TRBJ1-5, the V gene TRBV28; D is perhaps TRBD1 (6 bases). Germline V gene data show CDR1 as MDHEN and CDR2 as SYDVKM. Trimming shortened V by 5 bases and J by 14 bases, and 22 bases separated the two germline ends. This CDR3 spans 14 amino acids. The full variable domain, completed using reference TRBV28 and TRBJ1-5, is DVKVTQSSRYLVKRTGEKVFLECVQDMDHENMFWYRQDPGLGLRLIYFSYDVKMKEKGDIPEGYSVSREKKERFSLILESASTNQTSMYLCASSQTGTISPEHFGDGTRLSIL.

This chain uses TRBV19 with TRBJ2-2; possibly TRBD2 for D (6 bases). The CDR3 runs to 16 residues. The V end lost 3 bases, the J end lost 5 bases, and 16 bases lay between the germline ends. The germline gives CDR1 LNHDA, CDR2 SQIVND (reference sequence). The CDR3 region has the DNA TGTGCCAGTAGTATGGTTTGGTCGGGAGAGACCGGGGAGCTGTTTTTT. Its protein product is CASSMVWSGETGELFF.

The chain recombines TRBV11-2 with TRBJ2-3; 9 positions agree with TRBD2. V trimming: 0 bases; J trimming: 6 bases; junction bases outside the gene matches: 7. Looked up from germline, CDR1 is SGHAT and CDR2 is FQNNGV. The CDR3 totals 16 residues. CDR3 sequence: CASSLEWRGGDDTQYF. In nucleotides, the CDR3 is TGTGCCAGCAGCTTAGAGTGGCGGGGGGGCGACGATACGCAGTATTTT.

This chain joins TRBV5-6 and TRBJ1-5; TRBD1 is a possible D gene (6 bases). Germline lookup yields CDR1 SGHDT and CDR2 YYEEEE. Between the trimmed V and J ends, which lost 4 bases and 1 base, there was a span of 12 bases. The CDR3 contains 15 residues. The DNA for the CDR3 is TGTGCCAGCAGCCCCAGGACAGCCAGCAATCAGCCCCAGCATTTT. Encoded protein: CASSPRTASNQPQHF.

The CDR3 sequence: CAWSVRVELFF. In DNA, the CDR3 is TGTGCCTGGAGTGTAAGAGTGGAGCTGTTTTTT. V is TRBV30 and J is TRBJ2-2; D is unresolved. The ends were cut back, 0 bases at V and 10 bases at J, with 6 bases in the middle. The CDR3 spans 11 residues. Looked up from germline, CDR1 is GTSNPN and CDR2 is SVGIG (reference sequence).

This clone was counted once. CDR3 sequence: CASSVQGSGEQYF. CDR3 sequence (DNA): TGCGCCAGCAGCGTACAGGGGTCGGGCGAGCAGTACTTC. The V and J genes are TRBV5-1 and TRBJ2-7, with 7 bases matching TRBD1. The CDR3 totals 13 residues. CDR1 SGHRS and CDR2 YFSETQ come from the germline V gene. V was pared by 4 bases and J by 6 bases, with 7 bases of the junction left unmatched.

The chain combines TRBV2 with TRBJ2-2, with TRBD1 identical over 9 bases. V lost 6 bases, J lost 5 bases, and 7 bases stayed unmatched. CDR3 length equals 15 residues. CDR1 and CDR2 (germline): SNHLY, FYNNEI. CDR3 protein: CASRMTGGSTGELFF. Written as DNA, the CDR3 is TGTGCCAGCAGGATGACAGGGGGGAGTACCGGGGAGCTGTTTTTT.

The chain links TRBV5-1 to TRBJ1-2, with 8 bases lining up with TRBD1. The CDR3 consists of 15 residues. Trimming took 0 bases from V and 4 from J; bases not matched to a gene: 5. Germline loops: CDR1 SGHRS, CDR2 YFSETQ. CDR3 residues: CASSLGQGAGYGYTF. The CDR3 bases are TGCGCCAGCAGCTTGGGGCAGGGGGCAGGCTATGGCTACACCTTC.

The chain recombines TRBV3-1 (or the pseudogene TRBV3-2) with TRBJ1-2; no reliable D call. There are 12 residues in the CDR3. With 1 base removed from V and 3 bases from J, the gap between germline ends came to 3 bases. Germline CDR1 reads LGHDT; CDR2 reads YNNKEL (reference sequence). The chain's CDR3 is CASSQAYYGYTF. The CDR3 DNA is TGTGCCAGCAGCCAAGCCTACTATGGCTACACCTTC.

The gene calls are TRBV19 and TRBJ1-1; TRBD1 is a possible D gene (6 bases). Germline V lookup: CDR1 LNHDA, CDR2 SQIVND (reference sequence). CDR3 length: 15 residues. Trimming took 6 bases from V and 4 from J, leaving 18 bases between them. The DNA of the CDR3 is TGTGCCAGTAGGGGTTACAGGGATAGGAGCACTGAAGCTTTCTTT. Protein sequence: CASRGYRDRSTEAFF.

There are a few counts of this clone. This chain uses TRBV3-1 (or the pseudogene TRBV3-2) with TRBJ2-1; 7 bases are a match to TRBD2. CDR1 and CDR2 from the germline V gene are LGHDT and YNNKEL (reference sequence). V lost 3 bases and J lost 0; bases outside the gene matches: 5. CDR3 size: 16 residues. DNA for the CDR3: TGTGCCAGCAGCCAGATGGGGGGGAGCTCCTACAATGAGCAGTTCTTC. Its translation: CASSQMGGSSYNEQFF.

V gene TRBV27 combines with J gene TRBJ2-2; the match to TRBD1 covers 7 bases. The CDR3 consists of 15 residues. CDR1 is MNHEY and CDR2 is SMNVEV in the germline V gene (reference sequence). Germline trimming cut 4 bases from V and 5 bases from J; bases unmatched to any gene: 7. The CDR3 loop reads CASSSDRLWTGELFF. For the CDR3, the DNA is TGTGCCAGCAGTTCGGACAGGTTGTGGACCGGGGAGCTGTTTTTT.

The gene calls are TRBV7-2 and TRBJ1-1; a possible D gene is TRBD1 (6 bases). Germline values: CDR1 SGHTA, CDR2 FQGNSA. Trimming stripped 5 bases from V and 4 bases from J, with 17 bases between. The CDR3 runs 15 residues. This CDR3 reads CASSPQTGRGTEAFF. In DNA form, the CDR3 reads TGTGCCAGCAGCCCTCAGACAGGAAGGGGCACTGAAGCTTTCTTT.

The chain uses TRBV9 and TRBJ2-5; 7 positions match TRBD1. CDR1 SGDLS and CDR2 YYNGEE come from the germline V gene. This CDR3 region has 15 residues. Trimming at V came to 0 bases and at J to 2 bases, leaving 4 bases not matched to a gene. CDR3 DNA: TGTGCCAGCAGCGTAGTGGGGACAGCACAAGAGACCCAGTACTTC. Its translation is CASSVVGTAQETQYF.